This T cell receptor (beta chain) was captured by sequencing in a study of human T cells and chemical hapten exposure. This clonotype has ten or more counts. Separate cDNA molecules received unique molecular identifiers, which the library attached to them. TCRdb analysed the reads with MiXCR anew, one entry per CDR3 protein. This sample carries 95,000 to 150,000 distinct CDR3 sequences, around 9% of them seen once, and the ten largest clones take roughly 1.5%. The CDR3 sequence is 16 residues long. Trimming pared 2 bases from V and 4 bases from J, leaving 15 bases between. Unseparated into fractions, whole blood served as the source from which total RNA was extracted.

Sequenced input: whole blood. The clonotype originates from a human donor in good health. Some clones in this sample may be carry-over from other donors' samples. The rearrangement links TRBV12-3 or TRBV12-4 to TRBJ2-1, with D possibly being TRBD1 (6 bases). The CDR3 region has the DNA TGTGCCAGCAGTTTAAGGGTGGCAGGGGCTTACAATGAGCAGTTCTTC. Amino acid sequence: CASSLRVAGAYNEQFF.